Reported below is one T cell receptor (beta chain). The CDR3 is 15 amino acids. From germline, CDR1 is MDHEN and CDR2 SYDVKM. The junction had 9 bases not matched to a gene; V was cut back by 7 bases and J by 1 base. This record belongs to a study of cytomegalovirus exposure and HLA in healthy donors. Primers included in the PCR were 60 Vbeta and 13 Jbeta primers. Some clones are missing from TCRdb's copy, which holds only in-frame ones; the method was immunoSEQ multiplex PCR. The sample consists of fewer than 55,000 clones, roughly 72% of them appearing once. This TCR derives from a woman aged 50 to 60 in good health and CMV-seropositive. The source material was PBMCs. V and J are TRBV28 and TRBJ1-1, with 7 bases fitting TRBD1. CDR3 sequence (DNA): TGTGCCAGCAATGTCGCAGGGGGGCAGAACACTGAAGCTTTCTTT. As protein: CASNVAGGQNTEAFF.